The subject of this entry is one T cell receptor beta chain. Antigen specificity is unknown. This entry comes from a study of shared clonotypes between healthy human individuals. Whole-study findings and limits: Represented diversity, genetic and exposure-history alike, was limited by few donors.

Sequencing was performed with immunoSEQ multiplex PCR; in TCRdb, only in-frame clones are kept and a portion is missing. The sample yields about 520,000 clones, 70% to 85% seen once. CDR3 length: 14 residues. Per germline, CDR1 SQVTM and CDR2 ANQGSEA. V lost 7 bases to trimming and J lost 1 base, with 16 bases between them. This chain connects TRBV29-1 to TRBJ1-2, with D hard to call. Sequenced sample: PBMCs. This receptor was identified in a woman aged 40-49 years in good health. Some clones in this sample may be carry-over from other donors' samples. CDR3 nucleotides: TGCAGCGCTGAGGTTCGTCAGCTTAACTATGGCTACACCTTC. Protein: CSAEVRQLNYGYTF.